A selection of T cell receptor beta chains follows, all from one sample in a study of blood T cell repertoires in COVID-19. Clones were sequenced by immunoSEQ multiplex PCR, and TCRdb holds only the in-frame ones, with some missing. The sample holds hundreds of thousands of clones, 70% to 90% seen once. Sequenced material: PBMCs or T cells enriched from blood (not recorded which). The receptor source for this set is a young woman with acute COVID-19. Both conserved end residues are part of each CDR3. Each record gives: V gene, D gene, J gene, clone size, CDR3 protein, CDR3 DNA. The D gene is left open where the match is weak. The size of a clone is reported for some rows only, either as once, few or many, or as a class for expanded clones.

V gene: TRBV5-1
D gene: TRBD1
J gene: TRBJ2-3
clone size: .
CDR3 protein: CASKEDRDRDTQYF
CDR3 DNA: TGCGCCAGCAAGGAGGACAGGGACCGCGATACGCAGTATTTT

V gene: TRBV7-2
D gene: TRBD2
J gene: TRBJ2-5
clone size: .
CDR3 protein: CASSLGGGGRETQYF
CDR3 DNA: TGTGCCAGCAGCTTAGGTGGGGGAGGGAGAGAGACCCAGTACTTC

V gene: TRBV5-5
D gene: .
J gene: TRBJ2-7
clone size: once
CDR3 protein: CASSLSLAPRYEQYF
CDR3 DNA: TGTGCCAGCAGCTTGAGTCTAGCCCCACGGTACGAGCAGTACTTC

V gene: TRBV18
D gene: .
J gene: TRBJ2-5
clone size: .
CDR3 protein: CASSPSLVDQETQYF
CDR3 DNA: TGTGCCAGCTCACCAAGCCTAGTGGACCAAGAGACCCAGTACTTC

V gene: TRBV5-1
D gene: .
J gene: TRBJ2-5
clone size: few
CDR3 protein: CASSLASGDHETQYF
CDR3 DNA: TGCGCCAGCAGCTTGGCCTCAGGGGATCATGAGACCCAGTACTTC

V gene: TRBV7-2
D gene: .
J gene: TRBJ1-4
clone size: .
CDR3 protein: CASSLALASNEKLFF
CDR3 DNA: TGTGCCAGCAGCTTAGCGTTGGCATCTAATGAAAAACTGTTTTTT

V gene: TRBV11-2
D gene: .
J gene: TRBJ1-2
clone size: few
CDR3 protein: CASSSTEGSVDGYTF
CDR3 DNA: TGTGCCAGCAGTTCGACGGAGGGTTCAGTGGATGGCTACACCTTC

V gene: TRBV4-3
D gene: TRBD2
J gene: TRBJ2-2
clone size: .
CDR3 protein: CASSQEWLAGEGGNTGELFF
CDR3 DNA: TGCGCCAGCAGCCAAGAATGGCTAGCGGGAGAAGGGGGGAACACCGGGGAGCTGTTTTTT

V gene: TRBV19
D gene: .
J gene: TRBJ2-1
clone size: .
CDR3 protein: CASSMAGEPYNEQFF
CDR3 DNA: TGTGCCAGTAGTATGGCAGGCGAACCCTACAATGAGCAGTTCTTC

V gene: TRBV20-1
D gene: .
J gene: TRBJ1-2
clone size: .
CDR3 protein: CSASQTAGYGYTF
CDR3 DNA: TGCAGTGCTAGTCAAACTGCTGGCTATGGCTACACCTTC

V gene: TRBV2
D gene: .
J gene: TRBJ2-7
clone size: .
CDR3 protein: CASIYSGGHYEQYF
CDR3 DNA: TGTGCCAGCATATACAGTGGAGGCCACTACGAGCAGTACTTC

V gene: TRBV5-5
D gene: .
J gene: TRBJ1-5
clone size: .
CDR3 protein: CASSLEVSGSFNQPQHF
CDR3 DNA: TGTGCCAGTAGCTTGGAGGTCAGCGGATCATTTAATCAGCCCCAGCATTTT

V gene: TRBV27
D gene: .
J gene: TRBJ1-6
clone size: .
CDR3 protein: CASTQRDTYNSPLHF
CDR3 DNA: TGTGCCAGCACCCAACGGGACACCTATAATTCACCCCTCCACTTT

V gene: TRBV7-9
D gene: .
J gene: TRBJ1-1
clone size: .
CDR3 protein: CASSSGRRTEAFF
CDR3 DNA: TGTGCCAGCAGCTCAGGGCGGCGCACTGAAGCTTTCTTT

V gene: TRBV5-1
D gene: .
J gene: TRBJ2-1
clone size: .
CDR3 protein: CASSFQYNEQFF
CDR3 DNA: TGCGCCAGCAGCTTCCAGTACAATGAGCAGTTCTTC

V gene: TRBV19
D gene: .
J gene: TRBJ1-5
clone size: .
CDR3 protein: CASSSPRQRADQPQHF
CDR3 DNA: TGTGCCAGTAGTTCCCCTCGACAGCGGGCGGATCAGCCCCAGCATTTT

V gene: TRBV5-1
D gene: TRBD1
J gene: TRBJ2-1
clone size: .
CDR3 protein: CASSSHSGTGDYNEQFF
CDR3 DNA: TGCGCCAGCAGCTCGCACTCCGGGACAGGGGACTACAATGAGCAGTTCTTC

V gene: TRBV7-2
D gene: .
J gene: TRBJ1-4
clone size: .
CDR3 protein: CASSGGGQPNEKLFF
CDR3 DNA: TGTGCCAGCAGCGGGGGGGGGCAGCCTAATGAAAAACTGTTTTTT

V gene: TRBV11-2
D gene: .
J gene: TRBJ1-2
clone size: .
CDR3 protein: CASSETGTRLIYGYTF
CDR3 DNA: TGTGCCAGCAGCGAAACAGGGACCCGTCTCATCTATGGCTACACCTTC

V gene: TRBV7-9
D gene: TRBD1
J gene: TRBJ2-7
clone size: .
CDR3 protein: CASSLGQPDLEQYF
CDR3 DNA: TGTGCCAGCAGCTTGGGACAGCCAGACCTCGAGCAGTACTTC

V gene: TRBV4-1
D gene: TRBD1
J gene: TRBJ2-7
clone size: once
CDR3 protein: CASSQETGPEQYF
CDR3 DNA: TGCGCCAGCAGCCAAGAGACAGGGCCCGAGCAGTACTTC

V gene: TRBV5-1
D gene: .
J gene: TRBJ1-6
clone size: once
CDR3 protein: CASSPSGRQGNSPLHF
CDR3 DNA: TGCGCCAGCAGCCCGAGTGGGCGCCAGGGTAATTCACCCCTCCACTTT

V gene: TRBV13
D gene: TRBD2
J gene: TRBJ2-3
clone size: .
CDR3 protein: CASSSGLVSTDTQYF
CDR3 DNA: TGTGCCAGCAGCTCGGGACTAGTCAGCACAGATACGCAGTATTTT

V gene: TRBV9
D gene: TRBD1
J gene: TRBJ1-6
clone size: .
CDR3 protein: CASSTPGQETHNSPLHF
CDR3 DNA: TGTGCCAGCAGCACTCCGGGACAGGAAACACATAATTCACCCCTCCACTTT

V gene: TRBV7-8
D gene: TRBD1
J gene: TRBJ1-6
clone size: .
CDR3 protein: CASSSGTGLGNSPLHF
CDR3 DNA: TGTGCCAGCAGCTCCGGGACAGGTTTGGGGAATTCACCCCTCCACTTT

V gene: TRBV4-3
D gene: .
J gene: TRBJ1-5
clone size: few
CDR3 protein: CASAQDGGRQPQHF
CDR3 DNA: TGCGCCAGCGCACAAGATGGGGGGAGGCAGCCCCAGCATTTT

V gene: TRBV30
D gene: TRBD1
J gene: TRBJ1-1
clone size: .
CDR3 protein: CAGTGGIAEAFF
CDR3 DNA: TGTGCCGGTACAGGGGGGATCGCTGAAGCTTTCTTT

V gene: TRBV5-6
D gene: .
J gene: TRBJ2-3
clone size: .
CDR3 protein: CASSLDTGFSDTQYF
CDR3 DNA: TGTGCCAGCAGCTTGGATACAGGGTTTTCAGATACGCAGTATTTT

V gene: TRBV2
D gene: .
J gene: TRBJ1-1
clone size: .
CDR3 protein: CALQVLPTEAFF
CDR3 DNA: TGTGCCTTACAGGTCCTTCCCACTGAAGCTTTCTTT

V gene: TRBV11-3
D gene: TRBD1
J gene: TRBJ2-7
clone size: .
CDR3 protein: CASSRTGEEQYF
CDR3 DNA: TGTGCCAGCAGCCGAACAGGGGAAGAGCAGTACTTC

V gene: TRBV25-1
D gene: TRBD1
J gene: TRBJ2-2
clone size: .
CDR3 protein: CASSRQGNTGELFF
CDR3 DNA: TGTGCCAGCAGTAGACAGGGAAACACCGGGGAGCTGTTTTTT

V gene: TRBV2
D gene: .
J gene: TRBJ2-7
clone size: few
CDR3 protein: CAGEGVGSYEQYF
CDR3 DNA: TGTGCCGGTGAGGGGGTAGGTTCCTACGAGCAGTACTTC

V gene: TRBV5-1
D gene: TRBD1
J gene: TRBJ2-5
clone size: .
CDR3 protein: CASSHGQGEETQYF
CDR3 DNA: TGCGCCAGCAGCCACGGACAGGGAGAAGAGACCCAGTACTTC

V gene: TRBV5-1
D gene: .
J gene: TRBJ2-2
clone size: .
CDR3 protein: CASSHDSNTGELFF
CDR3 DNA: TGCGCCAGCAGCCATGACAGTAACACCGGGGAGCTGTTTTTT

V gene: TRBV27
D gene: TRBD1
J gene: TRBJ1-5
clone size: .
CDR3 protein: CASRIGTGNNQPQHF
CDR3 DNA: TGTGCCAGCAGAATCGGGACAGGGAACAATCAGCCCCAGCATTTT

V gene: TRBV6-5
D gene: .
J gene: TRBJ1-5
clone size: once
CDR3 protein: CASRRQADSNQPQHF
CDR3 DNA: TGTGCCAGCAGAAGACAGGCCGATAGCAATCAGCCCCAGCATTTT

V gene: TRBV5-4
D gene: .
J gene: TRBJ2-7
clone size: .
CDR3 protein: CASSLDQGIYEQYF
CDR3 DNA: TGTGCCAGCAGCTTGGATCAGGGAATCTACGAGCAGTACTTC

V gene: TRBV7-9
D gene: .
J gene: TRBJ2-3
clone size: .
CDR3 protein: CASSLGQRLTDTQYF
CDR3 DNA: TGTGCCAGCAGCTTAGGACAGAGACTCACAGATACGCAGTATTTT

V gene: TRBV29-1
D gene: TRBD1
J gene: TRBJ1-1
clone size: .
CDR3 protein: CSLSGTGGTEAFF
CDR3 DNA: TGCAGCTTATCCGGGACAGGGGGCACTGAAGCTTTCTTT